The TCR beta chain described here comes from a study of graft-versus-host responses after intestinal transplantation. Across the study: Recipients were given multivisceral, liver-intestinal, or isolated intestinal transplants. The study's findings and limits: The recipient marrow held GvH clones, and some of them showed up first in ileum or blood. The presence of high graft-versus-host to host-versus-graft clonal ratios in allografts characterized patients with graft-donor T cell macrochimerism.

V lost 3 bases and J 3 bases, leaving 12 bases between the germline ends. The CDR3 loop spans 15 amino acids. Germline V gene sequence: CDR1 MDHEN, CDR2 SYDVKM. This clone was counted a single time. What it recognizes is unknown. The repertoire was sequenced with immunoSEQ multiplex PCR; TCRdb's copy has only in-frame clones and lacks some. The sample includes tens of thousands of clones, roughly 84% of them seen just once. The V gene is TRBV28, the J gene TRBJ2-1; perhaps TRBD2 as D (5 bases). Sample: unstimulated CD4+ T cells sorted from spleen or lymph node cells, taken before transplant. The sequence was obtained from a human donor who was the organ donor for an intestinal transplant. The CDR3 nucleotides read TGTGCCAGCAGTTTCGAGACTACCCTCTACAATGAGCAGTTCTTC. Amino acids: CASSFETTLYNEQFF.